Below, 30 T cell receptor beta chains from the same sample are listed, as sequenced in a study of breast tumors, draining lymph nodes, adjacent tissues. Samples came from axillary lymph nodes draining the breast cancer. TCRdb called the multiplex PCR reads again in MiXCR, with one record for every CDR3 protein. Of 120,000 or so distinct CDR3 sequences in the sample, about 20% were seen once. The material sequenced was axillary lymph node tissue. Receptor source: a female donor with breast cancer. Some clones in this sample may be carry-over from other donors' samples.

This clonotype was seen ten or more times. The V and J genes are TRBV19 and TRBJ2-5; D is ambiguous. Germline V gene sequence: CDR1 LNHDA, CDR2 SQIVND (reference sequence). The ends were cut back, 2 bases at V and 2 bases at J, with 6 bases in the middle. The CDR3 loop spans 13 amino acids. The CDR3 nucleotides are TGTGCCAGTAGTATAACAAGACAAGAGACCCAGTACTTC. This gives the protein CASSITRQETQYF.

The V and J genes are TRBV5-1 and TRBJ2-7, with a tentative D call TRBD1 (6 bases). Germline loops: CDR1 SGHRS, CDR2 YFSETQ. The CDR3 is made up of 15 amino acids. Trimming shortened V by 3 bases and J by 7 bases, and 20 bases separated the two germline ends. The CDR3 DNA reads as TGCGCCAGCAGCTCTGAGACAGGCCCCTACAATGAGCAGTACTTC. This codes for CASSSETGPYNEQYF. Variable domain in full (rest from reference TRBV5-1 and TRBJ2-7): KAGVTQTPRYLIKTRGQQVTLSCSPISGHRSVSWYQQTPGQGLQFLFEYFSETQRNKGNFPGRFSGRQFSNSRSEMNVSTLELGDSALYLCASSSETGPYNEQYFGPGTRLTVT.

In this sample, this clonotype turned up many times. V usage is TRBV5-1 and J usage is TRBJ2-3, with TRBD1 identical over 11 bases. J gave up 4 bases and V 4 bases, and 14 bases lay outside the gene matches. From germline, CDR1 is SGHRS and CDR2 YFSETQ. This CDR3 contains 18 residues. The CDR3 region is CASSHGWGGTGGADTQYF. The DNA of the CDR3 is TGCGCCAGCAGCCACGGGTGGGGTGGGACAGGGGGGGCAGATACGCAGTATTTT.

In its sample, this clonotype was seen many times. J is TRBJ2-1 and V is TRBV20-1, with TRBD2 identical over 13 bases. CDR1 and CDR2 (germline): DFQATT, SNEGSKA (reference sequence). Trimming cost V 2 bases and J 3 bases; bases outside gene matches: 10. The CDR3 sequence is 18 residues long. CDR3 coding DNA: TGCAGTGCTAGAACCGGGACTAGCGGGGCCGTATTCTACAATGAGCAGTTCTTC. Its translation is CSARTGTSGAVFYNEQFF.

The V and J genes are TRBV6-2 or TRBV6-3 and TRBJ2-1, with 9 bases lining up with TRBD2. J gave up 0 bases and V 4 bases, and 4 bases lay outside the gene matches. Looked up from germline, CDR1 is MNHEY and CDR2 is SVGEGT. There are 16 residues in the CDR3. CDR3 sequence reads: CASSSHSGSSYNEQFF. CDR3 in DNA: TGTGCCAGCAGTTCTCATAGCGGGAGCTCCTACAATGAGCAGTTCTTC.

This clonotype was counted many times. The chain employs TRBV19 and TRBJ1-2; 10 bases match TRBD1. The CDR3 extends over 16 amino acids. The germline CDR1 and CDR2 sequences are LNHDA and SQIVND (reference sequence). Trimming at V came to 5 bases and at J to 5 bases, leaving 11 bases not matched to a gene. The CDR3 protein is CASSPSGQGTLYGYTF. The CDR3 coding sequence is TGTGCCAGTAGTCCCTCGGGACAGGGGACGCTTTATGGCTACACCTTC.

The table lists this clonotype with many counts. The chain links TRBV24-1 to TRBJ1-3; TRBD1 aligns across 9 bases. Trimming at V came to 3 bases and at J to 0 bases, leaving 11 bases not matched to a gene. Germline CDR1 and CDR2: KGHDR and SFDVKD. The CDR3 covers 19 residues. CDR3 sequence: CATSDPPGQGSSSGNTIYF. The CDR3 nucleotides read TGTGCCACCAGTGATCCTCCGGGACAGGGTTCATCCTCTGGAAACACCATATATTTT.

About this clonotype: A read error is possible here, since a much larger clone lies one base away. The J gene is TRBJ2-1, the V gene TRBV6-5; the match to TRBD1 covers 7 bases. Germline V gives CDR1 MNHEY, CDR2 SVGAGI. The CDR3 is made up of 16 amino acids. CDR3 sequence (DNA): TGTGCCAGCAGTGAGGGGGCTCAATTATCCTACGATGAGCAGTTCTTC. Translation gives CASSEGAQLSYDEQFF.

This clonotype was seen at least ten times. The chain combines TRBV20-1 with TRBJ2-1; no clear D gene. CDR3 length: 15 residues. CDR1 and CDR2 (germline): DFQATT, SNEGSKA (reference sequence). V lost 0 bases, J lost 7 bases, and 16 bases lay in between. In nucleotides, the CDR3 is TGCAGTGCTAGAGATTTGGGTTGGTGGGTTAATGAGCAGTTCTTC. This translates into CSARDLGWWVNEQFF.

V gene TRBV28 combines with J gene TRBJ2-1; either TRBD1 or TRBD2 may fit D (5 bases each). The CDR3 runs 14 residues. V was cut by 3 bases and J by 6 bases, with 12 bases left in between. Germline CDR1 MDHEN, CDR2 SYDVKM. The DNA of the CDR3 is TGTGCCAGCAGTTTTTCGGGGCGGCCCAATGAGCAGTTCTTC. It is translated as CASSFSGRPNEQFF.

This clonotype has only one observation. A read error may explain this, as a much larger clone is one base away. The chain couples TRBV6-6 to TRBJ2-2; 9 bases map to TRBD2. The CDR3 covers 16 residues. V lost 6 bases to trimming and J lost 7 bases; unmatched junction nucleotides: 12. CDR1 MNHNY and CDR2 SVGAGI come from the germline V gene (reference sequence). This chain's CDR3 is CASRPGASGTGGELFF. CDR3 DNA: TGTGCCAGCAGGCCCGGGGCTAGCGGGACCGGCGGGGAGCTGTTTTTT.

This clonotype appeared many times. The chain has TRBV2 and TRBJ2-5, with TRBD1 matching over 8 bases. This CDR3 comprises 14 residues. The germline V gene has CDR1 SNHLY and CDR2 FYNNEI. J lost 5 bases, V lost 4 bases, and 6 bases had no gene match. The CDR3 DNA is TGTGCCAGCAGTGTGTCAGGGGGCTGGGAGACCCAGTACTTC. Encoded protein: CASSVSGGWETQYF.

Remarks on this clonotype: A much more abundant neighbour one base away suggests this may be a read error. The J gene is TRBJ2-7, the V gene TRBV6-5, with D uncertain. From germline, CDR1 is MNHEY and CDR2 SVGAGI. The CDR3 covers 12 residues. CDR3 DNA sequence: TGTGCCAACAGTTACTTTGCTGGGGAGCAGTACTTC. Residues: CANSYFAGEQYF.

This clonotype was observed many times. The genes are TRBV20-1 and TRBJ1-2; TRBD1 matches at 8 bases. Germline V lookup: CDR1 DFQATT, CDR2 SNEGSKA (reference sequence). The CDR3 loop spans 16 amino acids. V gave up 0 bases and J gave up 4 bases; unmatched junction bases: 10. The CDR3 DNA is TGCAGTGCTAGAGACCCCTTTAACAGGGGGAGCTATGGCTACACCTTC. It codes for CSARDPFNRGSYGYTF.

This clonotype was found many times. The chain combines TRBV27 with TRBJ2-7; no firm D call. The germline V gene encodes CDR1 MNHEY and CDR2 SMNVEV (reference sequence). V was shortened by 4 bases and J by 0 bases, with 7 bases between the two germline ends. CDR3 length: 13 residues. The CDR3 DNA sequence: TGTGCCAGCAGTTGGGGTCCCTCCTACGAGCAGTACTTC. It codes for CASSWGPSYEQYF.

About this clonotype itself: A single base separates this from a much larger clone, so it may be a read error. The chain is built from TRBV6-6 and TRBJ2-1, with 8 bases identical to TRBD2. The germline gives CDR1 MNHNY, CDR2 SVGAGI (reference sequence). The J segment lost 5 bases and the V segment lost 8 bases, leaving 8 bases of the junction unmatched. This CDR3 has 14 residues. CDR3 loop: CASGPTGGNNEQFF. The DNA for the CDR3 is TGTGCCAGCGGTCCAACGGGGGGGAACAATGAGCAGTTCTTC.

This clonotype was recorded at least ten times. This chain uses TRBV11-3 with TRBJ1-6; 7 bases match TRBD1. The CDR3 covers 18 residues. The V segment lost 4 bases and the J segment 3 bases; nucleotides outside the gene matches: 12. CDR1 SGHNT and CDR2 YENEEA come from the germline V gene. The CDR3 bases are TGTGCCAGCAGCTCGTACCCGGCAGGGGACAGCTATAATTCACCCCTCCACTTT. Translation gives CASSSYPAGDSYNSPLHF.

The CDR3 DNA is TGTGCCAGCAGCCCATCCGGGACGGACACCTACGAGCAGTACTTC. Translation: CASSPSGTDTYEQYF. The rearrangement uses TRBV5-4 and TRBJ2-7; possibly TRBD1 or TRBD2 for D (5 bases each). There are 15 residues in the CDR3. The V gene lost 4 bases and the J gene lost 2 bases, with 16 bases spanning the gap. Germline V gives CDR1 SGHNT, CDR2 YYREEE (reference sequence). The full variable domain, completed using reference TRBV5-4 and TRBJ2-7, is ETGVTQSPTHLIKTRGQQVTLRCSSQSGHNTVSWYQQALGQGPQFIFQYYREEENGRGNFPPRFSGLQFPNYSSELNVNALELDDSALYLCASSPSGTDTYEQYFGPGTRLTVT.

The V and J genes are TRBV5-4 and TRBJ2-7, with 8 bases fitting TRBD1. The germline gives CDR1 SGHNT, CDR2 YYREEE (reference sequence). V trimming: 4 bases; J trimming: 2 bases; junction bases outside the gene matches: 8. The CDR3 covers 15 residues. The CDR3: CASSPQGARTYEQYF. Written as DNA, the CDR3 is TGTGCCAGCAGCCCCCAGGGGGCGCGCACCTACGAGCAGTACTTC.

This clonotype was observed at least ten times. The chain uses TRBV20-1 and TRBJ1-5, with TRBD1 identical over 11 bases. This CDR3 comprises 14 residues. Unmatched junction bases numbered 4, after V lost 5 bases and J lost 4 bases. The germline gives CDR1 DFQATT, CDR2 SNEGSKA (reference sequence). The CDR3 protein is CSAAGTGGNQPQHF. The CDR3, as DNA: TGCAGTGCTGCCGGGACAGGGGGGAATCAGCCCCAGCATTTT.

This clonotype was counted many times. The CDR3 sequence is CASSLKGTNTIYF. In DNA form, the CDR3 reads TGTGCCAGCAGCTTAAAGGGGACGAACACCATATATTTT. V is TRBV7-2 and J is TRBJ1-3; tentatively, D is TRBD1 (5 bases). This CDR3 is 13 amino acids long. Germline CDR1 is SGHTA and CDR2 is FQGNSA. V dropped 2 bases and J dropped 7 bases, with 9 bases sitting between them. Complete variable domain (other parts from reference TRBV7-2 and TRBJ1-3): GAGVSQSPSNKVTEKGKDVELRCDPISGHTALYWYRQSLGQGLEFLIYFQGNSAPDKSGLPSDRFSAERTGGSVSTLTIQRTQQEDSAVYLCASSLKGTNTIYFGEGSWLTVV.

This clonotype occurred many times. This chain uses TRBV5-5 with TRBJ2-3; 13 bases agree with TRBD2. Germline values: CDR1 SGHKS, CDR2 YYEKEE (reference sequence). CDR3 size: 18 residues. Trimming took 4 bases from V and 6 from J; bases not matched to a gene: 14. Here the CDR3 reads CASSPPGLAGSDIDTQYF. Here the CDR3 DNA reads TGTGCCAGCAGCCCTCCGGGACTAGCGGGGAGTGATATCGATACGCAGTATTTT.

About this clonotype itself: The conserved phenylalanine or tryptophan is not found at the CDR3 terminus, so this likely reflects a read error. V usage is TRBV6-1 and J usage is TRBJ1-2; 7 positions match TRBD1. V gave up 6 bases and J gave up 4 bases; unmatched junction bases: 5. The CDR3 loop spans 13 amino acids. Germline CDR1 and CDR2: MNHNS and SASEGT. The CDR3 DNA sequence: TGTGCCAGCAGGCCGGGACAGCCCTATGGCTACACCCTC. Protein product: CASRPGQPYGYTL.

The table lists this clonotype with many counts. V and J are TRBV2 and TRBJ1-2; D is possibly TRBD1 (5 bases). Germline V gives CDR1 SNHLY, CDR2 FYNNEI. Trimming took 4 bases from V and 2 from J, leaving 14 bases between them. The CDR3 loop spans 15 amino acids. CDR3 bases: TGTGCCAGCAGTGCTGGACGGACAAGAAACTATGGCTACACCTTC. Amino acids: CASSAGRTRNYGYTF.

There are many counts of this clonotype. The CDR3 bases are TGTGCCAGCAGCGCAACCTACACAGATACGCAGTATTTT. This translates into CASSATYTDTQYF. The chain couples TRBV9 to TRBJ2-3; D is unclear. Trimming removed 3 bases at V and 2 bases at J, with 7 bases between. CDR1 is SGDLS and CDR2 is YYNGEE in the germline V gene. This CDR3 has 13 residues.

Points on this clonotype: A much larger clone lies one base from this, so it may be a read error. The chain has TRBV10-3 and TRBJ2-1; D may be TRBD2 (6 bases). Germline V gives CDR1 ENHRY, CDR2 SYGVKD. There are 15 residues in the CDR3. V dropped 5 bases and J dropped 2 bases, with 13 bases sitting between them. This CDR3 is CAISYGGSPYNEQFF. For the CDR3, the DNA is TGTGCCATCAGTTACGGAGGGTCCCCCTACAATGAGCAGTTCTTC.

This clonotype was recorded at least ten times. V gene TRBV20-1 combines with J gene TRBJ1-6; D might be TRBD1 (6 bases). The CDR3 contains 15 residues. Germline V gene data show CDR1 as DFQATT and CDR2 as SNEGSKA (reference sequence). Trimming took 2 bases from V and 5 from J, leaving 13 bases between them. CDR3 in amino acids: CSARLQGWDNSPLHF. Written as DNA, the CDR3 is TGCAGTGCTAGACTACAGGGTTGGGATAATTCACCCCTCCACTTT.

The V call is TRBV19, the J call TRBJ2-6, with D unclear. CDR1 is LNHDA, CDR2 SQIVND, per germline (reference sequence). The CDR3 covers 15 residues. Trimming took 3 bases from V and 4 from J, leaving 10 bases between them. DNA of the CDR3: TGTGCCAGTAGTATTTTGAGTGTGGGGGCCAACGTCCTGACTTTC. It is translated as CASSILSVGANVLTF.

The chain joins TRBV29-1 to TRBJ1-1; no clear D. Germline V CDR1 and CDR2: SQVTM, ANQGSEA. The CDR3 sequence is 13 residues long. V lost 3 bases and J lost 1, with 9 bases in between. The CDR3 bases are TGCAGCGTTGAGAAGGGTCAGAACACTGAAGCTTTCTTT. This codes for CSVEKGQNTEAFF.

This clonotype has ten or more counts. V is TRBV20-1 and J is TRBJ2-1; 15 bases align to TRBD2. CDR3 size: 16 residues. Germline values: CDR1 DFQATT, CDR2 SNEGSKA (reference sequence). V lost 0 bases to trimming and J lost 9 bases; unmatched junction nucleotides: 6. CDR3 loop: CSARDHGGLAGGEQFF. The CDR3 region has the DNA TGCAGTGCTAGAGATCACGGGGGACTAGCGGGAGGTGAGCAGTTCTTC.